These 26 T cell receptor beta chains share one sample of origin, sequenced in a study of blood T cell repertoires in COVID-19. The data were produced by immunoSEQ multiplex PCR, yet TCRdb's version contains in-frame clones alone and is incomplete. The data show some 400,000 clones, with more than 70% seen just once and 1.3% held by the top ten. What was sequenced was PBMCs or T cells enriched from blood (not recorded which). All receptors come from a young man who had recovered from COVID-19.

V is TRBV14 and J is TRBJ1-6; D gene unclear. V shed 5 bases and J shed 3 bases, with 14 bases lying between them. CDR1 SGHDN and CDR2 FVKESK come from the germline V gene. The CDR3 spans 16 residues. The CDR3 bases are TGTGCCAGCAGCTACAGCTCGCTCCTCTATAATTCACCCCTCCACTTT. Protein sequence: CASSYSSLLYNSPLHF.

V and J are TRBV20-1 and TRBJ2-7; D is uncertain. The CDR3 totals 11 residues. Between the trimmed V and J ends, which lost 4 bases and 7 bases, there was a span of 11 bases. CDR1 and CDR2 from the germline V gene are DFQATT and SNEGSKA (reference sequence). CDR3 residues: CSAINNKEQYF. The CDR3 bases are TGCAGTGCTATTAATAACAAAGAGCAGTACTTC.

This sequence joins TRBV2 and TRBJ1-2; 9 nucleotides align to TRBD1. The CDR3 is 16 residues long. Per the germline V gene, CDR1 is SNHLY and CDR2 is FYNNEI. The V segment lost 7 bases and the J segment 2 bases; nucleotides outside the gene matches: 11. CDR3: CASTEGDRAGNYGYTF. The CDR3 nucleotides are TGTGCCAGCACCGAGGGGGACAGGGCGGGGAACTATGGCTACACCTTC. Using reference TRBV2 and TRBJ1-2 for the parts outside the CDR3, the full variable domain is EPEVTQTPSHQVTQMGQEVILRCVPISNHLYFYWYRQILGQKVEFLVSFYNNEISEKSEIFDDQFSVERPDGSNFTLKIRSTKLEDSAMYFCASTEGDRAGNYGYTFGSGTRLTVV.

J is TRBJ1-2 and V is TRBV11-2; D unresolved. V lost 1 base and J 4 bases, leaving 10 bases between the germline ends. The CDR3 totals 14 residues. Per the germline V gene, CDR1 is SGHAT and CDR2 is FQNNGV. The CDR3 is CASSLAPETYGYTF. The CDR3 DNA is TGTGCCAGCAGCTTAGCGCCGGAGACCTATGGCTACACCTTC.

The V call is TRBV5-4, the J call TRBJ2-1, with 7 positions matching TRBD2. CDR1 SGHNT and CDR2 YYREEE come from the germline V gene (reference sequence). The CDR3 contains 15 residues. Trimming took 0 bases from V and 3 from J; bases not matched to a gene: 3. DNA for the CDR3: TGTGCCAGCAGCTTGGAGAGCGGGAACTACAATGAGCAGTTCTTC. Translating it yields CASSLESGNYNEQFF.

CDR3 nucleotide sequence: TGTGCCAGCAGTGAATGGAGCCGGGAAGAGACCCAGTACTTC. Amino acids: CASSEWSREETQYF. This chain links TRBV6-1 with TRBJ2-5; D is unresolved. Between the trimmed V and J ends, which lost 2 bases and 3 bases, there was a span of 10 bases. CDR3 size: 14 residues. The V gene's germline CDR1 is MNHNS and CDR2 SASEGT.

The genes are TRBV4-1 and TRBJ2-3; 8 bases are shared with TRBD2. V shed 1 base, J shed 3 bases, and the junction held 6 bases outside the gene matches. Germline V CDR1 and CDR2: MGHRA, YSYEKL. This CDR3 is 16 amino acids long. The CDR3: CASSQVAAGGTDTQYF. The CDR3 DNA follows: TGCGCCAGCAGCCAAGTAGCGGCGGGGGGAACAGATACGCAGTATTTT.

This chain connects TRBV2 to TRBJ2-7, with D unresolved. The CDR3 loop spans 13 amino acids. Germline V CDR1 and CDR2: SNHLY, FYNNEI. V lost 6 bases, J lost 4 bases, and 13 bases lay in between. The CDR3 sequence: CASSAPDGYEQYF. As DNA, the CDR3 is TGTGCCAGCAGCGCCCCCGACGGGTACGAGCAGTACTTC.

The chain combines TRBV27 with TRBJ1-2, with a tentative D call TRBD1 (5 bases). Trimming removed 0 bases at V and 3 bases at J, with 11 bases between. This CDR3 region has 15 residues. CDR1 is MNHEY and CDR2 is SMNVEV in the germline V gene (reference sequence). CDR3 nucleotides: TGTGCCAGCAGTTTATCGGGGCGGGGACACTATGGCTACACCTTC. This gives the protein CASSLSGRGHYGYTF.

This clone was recorded a few times. The chain couples TRBV19 to TRBJ2-3, with D possibly matching TRBD1 (6 bases). The CDR3 contains 18 residues. V was shortened by 2 bases and J by 5 bases, with 23 bases between the two germline ends. CDR1 is LNHDA and CDR2 is SQIVND in the germline V gene (reference sequence). The CDR3 reads CASSISFRAGAGEDTQYF. In DNA, the CDR3 is TGTGCCAGTAGTATATCTTTCCGGGCAGGGGCCGGGGAAGATACGCAGTATTTT.

V gene TRBV2 combines with J gene TRBJ2-5; possible D gene TRBD2, 6 bases. Germline V gene sequence: CDR1 SNHLY, CDR2 FYNNEI. The ends were cut back, 11 bases at V and 2 bases at J, with 18 bases in the middle. The CDR3 is made up of 14 amino acids. The CDR3 spells CASGRGRGQETQYF. CDR3 nucleotide sequence: TGTGCCTCAGGGCGGGGTAGGGGTCAAGAGACCCAGTACTTC.

The gene calls are TRBV5-4 and TRBJ2-6, with a tentative D call TRBD1 (5 bases). Germline CDR1 is SGHNT and CDR2 is YYREEE (reference sequence). The V end lost 2 bases, the J end lost 2 bases, and 8 bases lay between the germline ends. The CDR3 totals 15 residues. CDR3 DNA sequence: TGTGCCAGCAGCTTTCAGGGAACTGGGGCCAACGTCCTGACTTTC. Translation: CASSFQGTGANVLTF.

V usage is TRBV6-1 and J usage is TRBJ1-6; no clear D. CDR3 size: 16 residues. The germline V and J ends were trimmed by 4 bases and 0 bases, with 10 bases remaining between them. CDR1 and CDR2 (germline): MNHNS, SASEGT. The CDR3 DNA reads as TGTGCCAGCAGTGGTGGAGCCAGCTCCTATAATTCACCCCTCCACTTT. Translating it yields CASSGGASSYNSPLHF.

The chain uses TRBV19 and TRBJ2-3, with TRBD1 identical over 9 bases. CDR3 size: 16 residues. CDR1 and CDR2 (germline): LNHDA, SQIVND (reference sequence). Trimming removed 5 bases from V and 3 bases from J; junction bases left unmatched: 9. The CDR3: CASSARQGDRTDTQYF. As DNA, the CDR3 is TGTGCCAGTAGTGCTCGACAGGGGGACCGAACAGATACGCAGTATTTT.

This clone appeared once. The chain joins TRBV5-1 to TRBJ2-3; 9 bases line up with TRBD2. J gave up 2 bases and V 2 bases, and 3 bases lay outside the gene matches. Germline lookup yields CDR1 SGHRS and CDR2 YFSETQ. This CDR3 region has 15 residues. CDR3 sequence reads: CASSFSGGTTDTQYF. The CDR3 DNA is TGCGCCAGCAGCTTTAGCGGGGGTACCACAGATACGCAGTATTTT.

The chain recombines TRBV19 with TRBJ1-1; the D gene is possibly TRBD1 (6 bases). The CDR3 contains 13 residues. Per germline, CDR1 LNHDA and CDR2 SQIVND (reference sequence). With 7 bases removed from V and 0 bases from J, the gap between germline ends came to 9 bases. This CDR3 reads CASMGTLNTEAFF. In nucleotides, the CDR3 is TGTGCCAGTATGGGGACATTGAACACTGAAGCTTTCTTT.

The chain couples TRBV6-6 to TRBJ1-2, with 7 positions matching TRBD1. V gave up 6 bases and J gave up 7 bases; unmatched junction bases: 5. CDR3 size: 12 residues. Germline values: CDR1 MNHNY, CDR2 SVGAGI (reference sequence). CDR3 coding DNA: TGTGCCAGCAGCAGACAGGGTTCTGGCTACACCTTC. Protein: CASSRQGSGYTF.

This clone was seen a single time. The chain combines TRBV6-5 with TRBJ2-2, with 7 nucleotides matching TRBD1. Germline V gene data show CDR1 as MNHEY and CDR2 as SVGAGI. V gave up 5 bases and J gave up 5 bases; unmatched junction bases: 5. The CDR3 runs to 14 residues. The CDR3 sequence: CASSKGQMTGELFF. The CDR3 DNA follows: TGTGCCAGCAGTAAGGGACAGATGACCGGGGAGCTGTTTTTT.

This chain uses TRBV2 with TRBJ1-3, with 8 bases identical to TRBD1. The CDR3 length is 16 residues. The V segment lost 3 bases and the J segment 3 bases; nucleotides outside the gene matches: 7. The germline V gene encodes CDR1 SNHLY and CDR2 FYNNEI. The CDR3 region is CASSDQGARNGNTIYF. The CDR3, as DNA: TGTGCCAGCAGTGACCAGGGGGCCCGGAATGGAAACACCATATATTTT.

This chain joins TRBV6-6 and TRBJ1-1; 9 nucleotides align to TRBD1. From germline, CDR1 is MNHNY and CDR2 SVGAGI (reference sequence). This CDR3 has 14 amino acids. Trimming removed 5 bases from V and 6 bases from J; junction bases left unmatched: 7. CDR3 nucleotides: TGTGCCAGCAGTACGGGACAGGGCCTGTCTGAAGCTTTCTTT. As protein: CASSTGQGLSEAFF.

This chain joins TRBV15 and TRBJ2-3, with 11 bases lining up with TRBD2. The germline CDR1 and CDR2 sequences are LNHNV and YYDKDF (reference sequence). Trimming took 3 bases from V and 1 from J; bases not matched to a gene: 3. CDR3 length: 16 amino acids. Here the CDR3 DNA reads TGTGCCACCAGCAGGAAGACTAGCGGGGGCACAGATACGCAGTATTTT. Its translation is CATSRKTSGGTDTQYF.

The chain couples TRBV2 to TRBJ2-3, with 15 bases identical to TRBD2. J gave up 4 bases and V 4 bases, and 6 bases lay outside the gene matches. This CDR3 spans 17 amino acids. CDR1 and CDR2 (germline): SNHLY, FYNNEI. CDR3 region: CASSGTSGGARSDTQYF. Written as DNA, the CDR3 is TGTGCCAGCAGTGGGACTAGCGGGGGGGCCAGGTCAGATACGCAGTATTTT.

This clone was detected once. The chain combines TRBV19 with TRBJ1-5; 7 nucleotides agree with TRBD1. Germline V CDR1 and CDR2: LNHDA, SQIVND (reference sequence). The V gene end was trimmed by 6 bases and the J gene end by 4 bases; junction bases not matched to a gene: 9. This CDR3 has 15 residues. The CDR3 is CASRSTGNINQPQHF. The CDR3 bases are TGTGCCAGTAGATCGACAGGGAATATTAATCAGCCCCAGCATTTT. Full variable domain (rest looked up from reference TRBV19 and TRBJ1-5): DGGITQSPKYLFRKEGQNVTLSCEQNLNHDAMYWYRQDPGQGLRLIYYSQIVNDFQKGDIAEGYSVSREKKESFPLTVTSAQKNPTAFYLCASRSTGNINQPQHFGDGTRLSIL.

This chain uses TRBV29-1 with TRBJ1-1; maybe TRBD1 (5 bases). The CDR3 has 13 residues. Germline V gene sequence: CDR1 SQVTM, CDR2 ANQGSEA. V was pared by 6 bases and J by 1 base, with 12 bases between. CDR3 amino acids: CSVISDKNTEAFF. The CDR3 DNA is TGCAGCGTGATTTCGGACAAGAACACTGAAGCTTTCTTT.

The chain couples TRBV10-3 to TRBJ1-2, with a tentative D call TRBD1 (6 bases). CDR1 is ENHRY and CDR2 is SYGVKD in the germline V gene. The CDR3 consists of 15 residues. V was shortened by 2 bases and J by 4 bases, with 14 bases between the two germline ends. The CDR3 nucleotides are TGTGCCATCAGTGAGGTGCTTACAGGGACCTATGGCTACACCTTC. This sequence encodes CAISEVLTGTYGYTF.

V usage is TRBV4-1 and J usage is TRBJ2-4; the match to TRBD1 covers 12 bases. J gave up 2 bases and V 4 bases, and 9 bases lay outside the gene matches. Germline-derived CDR1 and CDR2 are MGHRA and YSYEKL. This CDR3 spans 18 amino acids. This CDR3 reads CASSLGPGQGATKNIQYF. The CDR3 nucleotides are TGCGCCAGCAGCCTGGGACCGGGACAGGGGGCAACCAAAAACATTCAGTACTTC.